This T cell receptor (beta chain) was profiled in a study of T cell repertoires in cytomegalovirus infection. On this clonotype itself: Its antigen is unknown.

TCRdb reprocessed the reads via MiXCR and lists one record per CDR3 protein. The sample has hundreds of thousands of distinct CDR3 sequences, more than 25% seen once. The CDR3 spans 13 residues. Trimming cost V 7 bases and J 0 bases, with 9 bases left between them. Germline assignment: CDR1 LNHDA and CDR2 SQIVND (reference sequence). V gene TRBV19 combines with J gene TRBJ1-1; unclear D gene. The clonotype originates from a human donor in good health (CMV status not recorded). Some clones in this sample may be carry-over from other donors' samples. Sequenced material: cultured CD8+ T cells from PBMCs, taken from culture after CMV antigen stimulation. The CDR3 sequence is CASKSELNTEAFF. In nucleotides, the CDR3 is TGTGCCAGTAAGTCCGAATTGAACACTGAAGCTTTCTTT.